Included here is one TCR beta chain sequence, with context. This sample is part of a study of technical replicates of blood from a handful of donors. Assay used: immunoSEQ multiplex PCR; TCRdb lists only in-frame clones, some missing. Among 45,000 to 60,000 clones listed, approximately 94% were seen once. Per germline, CDR1 MNHEY and CDR2 SVGAGI. V lost 0 bases to trimming and J lost 2 bases; unmatched junction nucleotides: 1. There are 14 residues in the CDR3. Source material: PBMCs. The TCR was taken from a human donor in good health. Some clones in this sample may be carry-over from other donors' samples. The J gene is TRBJ2-7, the V gene TRBV6-5; the match to TRBD2 covers 7 bases. The CDR3 reads CASSYSAGAYEQYF. The DNA for the CDR3 is TGTGCCAGCAGTTACTCTGCGGGGGCCTACGAGCAGTACTTC.